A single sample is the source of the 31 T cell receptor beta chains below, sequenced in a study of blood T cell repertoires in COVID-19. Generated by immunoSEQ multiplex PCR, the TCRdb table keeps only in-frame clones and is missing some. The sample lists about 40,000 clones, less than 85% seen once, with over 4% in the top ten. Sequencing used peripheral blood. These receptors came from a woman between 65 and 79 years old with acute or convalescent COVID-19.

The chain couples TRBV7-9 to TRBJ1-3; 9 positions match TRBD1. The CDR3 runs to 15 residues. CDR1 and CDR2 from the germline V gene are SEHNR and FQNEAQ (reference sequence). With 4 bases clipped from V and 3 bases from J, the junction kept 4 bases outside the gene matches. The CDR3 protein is CASSSGQGIGNTIYF. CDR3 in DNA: TGTGCCAGCAGCTCCGGACAGGGGATTGGAAACACCATATATTTT.

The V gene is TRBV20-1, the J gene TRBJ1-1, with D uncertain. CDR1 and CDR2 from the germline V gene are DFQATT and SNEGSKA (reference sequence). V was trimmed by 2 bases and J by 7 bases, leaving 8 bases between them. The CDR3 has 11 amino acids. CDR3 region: CSARMAVEAFF. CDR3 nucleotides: TGCAGTGCTAGAATGGCGGTTGAAGCTTTCTTT.

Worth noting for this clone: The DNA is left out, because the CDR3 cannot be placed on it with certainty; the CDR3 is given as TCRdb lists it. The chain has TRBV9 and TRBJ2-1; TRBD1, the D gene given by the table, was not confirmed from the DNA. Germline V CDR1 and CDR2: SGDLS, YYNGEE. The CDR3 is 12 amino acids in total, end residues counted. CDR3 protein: CASSVGTGNKFF.

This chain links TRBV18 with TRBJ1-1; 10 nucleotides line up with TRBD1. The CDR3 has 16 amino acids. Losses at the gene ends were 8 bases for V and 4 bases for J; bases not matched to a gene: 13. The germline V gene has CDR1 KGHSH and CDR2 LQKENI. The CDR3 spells CASNRDRGRRSTEAFF. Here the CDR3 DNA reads TGTGCCAGCAACCGGGACAGGGGAAGAAGGAGCACTGAAGCTTTCTTT.

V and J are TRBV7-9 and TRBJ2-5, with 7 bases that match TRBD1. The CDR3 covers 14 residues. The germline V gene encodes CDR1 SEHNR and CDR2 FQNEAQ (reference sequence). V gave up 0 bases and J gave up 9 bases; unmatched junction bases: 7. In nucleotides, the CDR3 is TGTGCCAGCAGCTTAGCCGGGACAGCGGCGGCCCAGTACTTC. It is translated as CASSLAGTAAAQYF.

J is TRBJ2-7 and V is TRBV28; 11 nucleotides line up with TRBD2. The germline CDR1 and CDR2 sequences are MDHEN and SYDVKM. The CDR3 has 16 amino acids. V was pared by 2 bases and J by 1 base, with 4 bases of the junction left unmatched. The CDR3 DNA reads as TGTGCCAGCAGTTTACAACGACTAGCGGGATCCTACGAGCAGTACTTC. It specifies CASSLQRLAGSYEQYF.

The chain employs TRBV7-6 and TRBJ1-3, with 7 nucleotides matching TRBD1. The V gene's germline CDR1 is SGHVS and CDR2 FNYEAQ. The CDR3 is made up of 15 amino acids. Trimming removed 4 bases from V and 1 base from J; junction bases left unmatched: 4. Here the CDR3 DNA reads TGTGCCAGCAGCTGGGACAGCAGATCTGGAAACACCATATATTTT. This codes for CASSWDSRSGNTIYF.

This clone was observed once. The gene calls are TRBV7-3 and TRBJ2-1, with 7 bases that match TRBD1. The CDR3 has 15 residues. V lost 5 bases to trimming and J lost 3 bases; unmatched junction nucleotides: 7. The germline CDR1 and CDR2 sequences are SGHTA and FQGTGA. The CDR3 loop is CASSPGGRGYNEQFF. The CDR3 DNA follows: TGTGCCAGCAGCCCAGGGGGTAGGGGCTACAATGAGCAGTTCTTC.

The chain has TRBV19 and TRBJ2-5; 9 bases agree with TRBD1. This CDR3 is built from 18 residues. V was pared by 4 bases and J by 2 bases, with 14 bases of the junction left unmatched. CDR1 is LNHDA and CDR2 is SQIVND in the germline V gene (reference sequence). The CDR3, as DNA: TGTGCCAGTAGTAAGGGACAGGGAAGGGGCGGGTTTCAAGAGACCCAGTACTTC. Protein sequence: CASSKGQGRGGFQETQYF.

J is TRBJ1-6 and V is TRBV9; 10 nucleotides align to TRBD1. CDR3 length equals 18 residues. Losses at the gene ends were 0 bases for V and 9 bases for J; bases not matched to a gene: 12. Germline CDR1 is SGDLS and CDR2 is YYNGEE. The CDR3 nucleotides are TGTGCCAGCAGCGTAGGTGGGGACAGGGGCAGGCGTGGTTCACCCCTCCACTTT. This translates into CASSVGGDRGRRGSPLHF.

The CDR3 coding sequence is TGTGCCAGCAGCCCCCGACTGCCCTCCTACGAGCAGTACTTC. This codes for CASSPRLPSYEQYF. This chain joins TRBV11-2 and TRBJ2-7; D unresolved. There are 14 residues in the CDR3. Per the germline V gene, CDR1 is SGHAT and CDR2 is FQNNGV. V lost 5 bases to trimming and J lost 0 bases, with 11 bases between them.

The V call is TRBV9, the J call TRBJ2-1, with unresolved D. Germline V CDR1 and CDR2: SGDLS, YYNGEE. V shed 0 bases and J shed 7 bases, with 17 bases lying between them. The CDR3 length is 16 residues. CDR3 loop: CASSVELMGRQNEQFF. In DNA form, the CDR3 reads TGTGCCAGCAGCGTAGAGCTGATGGGCAGGCAAAATGAGCAGTTCTTC.

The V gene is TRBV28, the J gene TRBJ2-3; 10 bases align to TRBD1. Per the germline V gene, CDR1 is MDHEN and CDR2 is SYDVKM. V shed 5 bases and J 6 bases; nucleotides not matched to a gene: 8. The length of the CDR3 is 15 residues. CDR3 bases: TGTGCCAGCAGTCCCAACCGGGACAGGGGTGATACGCAGTATTTT. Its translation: CASSPNRDRGDTQYF.

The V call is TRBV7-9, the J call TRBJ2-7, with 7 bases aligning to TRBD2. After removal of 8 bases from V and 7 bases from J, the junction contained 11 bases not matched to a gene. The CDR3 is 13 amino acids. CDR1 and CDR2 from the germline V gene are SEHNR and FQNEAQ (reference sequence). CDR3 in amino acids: CASGRDALGEQYF. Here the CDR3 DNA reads TGTGCCAGCGGGAGGGACGCCTTGGGAGAGCAGTACTTC.

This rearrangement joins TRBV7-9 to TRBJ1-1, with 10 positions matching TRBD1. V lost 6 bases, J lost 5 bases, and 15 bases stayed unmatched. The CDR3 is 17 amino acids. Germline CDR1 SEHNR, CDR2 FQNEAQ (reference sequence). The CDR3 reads CASSTPGTGDVRTEAFF. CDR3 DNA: TGTGCCAGCAGTACCCCCGGGACAGGGGACGTAAGGACTGAAGCTTTCTTT.

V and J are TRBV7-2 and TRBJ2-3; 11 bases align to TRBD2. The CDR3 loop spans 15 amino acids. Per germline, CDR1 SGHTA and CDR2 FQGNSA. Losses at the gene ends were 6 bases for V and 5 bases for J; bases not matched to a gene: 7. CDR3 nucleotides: TGTGCCAGCAGTTCTAGCGGGAGGCGTCAAGATACGCAGTATTTT. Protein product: CASSSSGRRQDTQYF.

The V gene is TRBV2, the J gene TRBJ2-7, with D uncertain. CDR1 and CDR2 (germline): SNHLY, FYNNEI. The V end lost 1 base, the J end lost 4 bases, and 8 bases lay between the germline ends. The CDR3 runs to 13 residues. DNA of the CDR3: TGTGCCAGCAGTGAAGTAGAAGAATACGAGCAGTACTTC. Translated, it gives CASSEVEEYEQYF.

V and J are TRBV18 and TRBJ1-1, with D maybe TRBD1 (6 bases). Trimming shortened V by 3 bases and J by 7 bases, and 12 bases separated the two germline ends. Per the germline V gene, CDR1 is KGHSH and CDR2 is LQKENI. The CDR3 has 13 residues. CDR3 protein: CASSPDGQIEAFF. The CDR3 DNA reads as TGTGCCAGCTCACCGGATGGACAGATTGAAGCTTTCTTT.

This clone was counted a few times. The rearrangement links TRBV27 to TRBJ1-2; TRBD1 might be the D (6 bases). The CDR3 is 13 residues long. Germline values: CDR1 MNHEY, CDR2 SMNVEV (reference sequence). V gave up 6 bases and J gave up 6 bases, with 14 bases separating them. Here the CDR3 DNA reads TGTGCCAGCAGACTGGACAGAAACCATGGCTACACCTTC. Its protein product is CASRLDRNHGYTF.

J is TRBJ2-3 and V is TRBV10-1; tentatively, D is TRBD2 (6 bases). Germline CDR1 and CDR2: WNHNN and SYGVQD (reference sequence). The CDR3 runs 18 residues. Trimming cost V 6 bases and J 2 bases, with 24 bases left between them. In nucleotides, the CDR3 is TGCGCCAGCAGCGGACTATCCGCATCACGGGGGACCACAGATACGCAGTATTTT. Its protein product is CASSGLSASRGTTDTQYF.

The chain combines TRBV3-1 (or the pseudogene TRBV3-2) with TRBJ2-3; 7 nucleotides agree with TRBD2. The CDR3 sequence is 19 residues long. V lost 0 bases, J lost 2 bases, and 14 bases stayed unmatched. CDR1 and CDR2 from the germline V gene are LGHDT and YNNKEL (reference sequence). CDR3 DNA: TGTGCCAGCAGCCAAGATGGGGCTAGCGGCCGCCTCAACACAGATACGCAGTATTTT. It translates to CASSQDGASGRLNTDTQYF.

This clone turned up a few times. As DNA, the CDR3 is TGTGCCAGCAGTCACGATCGGGACTTCTACTACGAGCAGTACTTC. It encodes CASSHDRDFYYEQYF. This chain joins TRBV5-4 and TRBJ2-7; TRBD2 might be the D (6 bases). The CDR3 runs 15 residues. Germline V lookup: CDR1 SGHNT, CDR2 YYREEE (reference sequence). V was trimmed by 5 bases and J by 3 bases, leaving 18 bases between them.

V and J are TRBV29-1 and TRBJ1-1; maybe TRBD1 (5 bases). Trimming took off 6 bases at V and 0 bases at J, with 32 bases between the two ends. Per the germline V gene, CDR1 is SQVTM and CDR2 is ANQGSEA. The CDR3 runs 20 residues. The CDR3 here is CSVALAPFRDPRLMNTEAFF. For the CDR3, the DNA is TGCAGCGTAGCACTAGCCCCCTTCCGGGACCCCCGACTAATGAACACTGAAGCTTTCTTT.

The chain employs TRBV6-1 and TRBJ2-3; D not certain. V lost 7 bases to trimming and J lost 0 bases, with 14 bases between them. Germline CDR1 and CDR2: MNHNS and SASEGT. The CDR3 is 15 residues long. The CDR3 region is CASTSSGASTDTQYF. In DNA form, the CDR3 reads TGTGCCAGCACCTCCTCCGGAGCCAGCACAGATACGCAGTATTTT.

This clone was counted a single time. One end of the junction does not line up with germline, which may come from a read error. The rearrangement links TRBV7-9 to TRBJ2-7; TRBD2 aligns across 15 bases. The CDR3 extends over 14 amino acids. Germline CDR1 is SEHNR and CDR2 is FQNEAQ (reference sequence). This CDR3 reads CASSFGLAGGSEDF. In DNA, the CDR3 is TGTGCCAGCAGCTTCGGACTAGCGGGAGGGTCCGAAGACTTC.

CDR3 in DNA: TGTGCCAGCAGCTCGCCGCAGCGACGCGGCTCTGGAAACACCATATATTTT. This sequence encodes CASSSPQRRGSGNTIYF. J is TRBJ1-3 and V is TRBV13; no clear D gene. The V end lost 4 bases, the J end lost 0 bases, and 16 bases lay between the germline ends. CDR3 size: 17 residues. Germline assignment: CDR1 PRHDT and CDR2 FYEKMQ (reference sequence).

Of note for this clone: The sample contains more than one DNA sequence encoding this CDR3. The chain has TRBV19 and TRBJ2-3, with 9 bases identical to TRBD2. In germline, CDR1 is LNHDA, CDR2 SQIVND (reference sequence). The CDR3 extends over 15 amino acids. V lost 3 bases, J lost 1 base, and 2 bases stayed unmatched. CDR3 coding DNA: TGTGCCAGTAGTATGGGACTAGCAGGCACAGATACGCAGTATTTT. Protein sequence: CASSMGLAGTDTQYF.

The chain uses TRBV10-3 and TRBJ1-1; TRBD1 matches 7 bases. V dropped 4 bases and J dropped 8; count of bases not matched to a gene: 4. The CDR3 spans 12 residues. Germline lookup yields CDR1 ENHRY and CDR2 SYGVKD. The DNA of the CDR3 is TGTGCCATCAGTGTGGGACAGATGGAAGCTTTCTTT. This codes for CAISVGQMEAFF.

CDR3 coding DNA: TGCGCTAGTGGGGCTAGCAATCAGCCCCAGCATTTT. This codes for CASGASNQPQHF. The rearrangement uses TRBV10-2 and TRBJ1-5; tentatively, D is TRBD1 (5 bases). Per the germline V gene, CDR1 is WSHSY and CDR2 is SAAADI. This CDR3 contains 12 residues.

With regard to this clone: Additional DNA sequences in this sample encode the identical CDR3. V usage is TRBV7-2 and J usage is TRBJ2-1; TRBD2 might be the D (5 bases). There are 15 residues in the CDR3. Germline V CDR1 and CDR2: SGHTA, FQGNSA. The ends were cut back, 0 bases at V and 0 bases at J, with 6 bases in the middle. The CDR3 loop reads CASSLARGSYNEQFF. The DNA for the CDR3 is TGTGCCAGCAGCTTAGCCCGGGGCTCCTACAATGAGCAGTTCTTC. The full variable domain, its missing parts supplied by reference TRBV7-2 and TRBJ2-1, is GAGVSQSPSNKVTEKGKDVELRCDPISGHTALYWYRQSLGQGLEFLIYFQGNSAPDKSGLPSDRFSAERTGGSVSTLTIQRTQQEDSAVYLCASSLARGSYNEQFFGPGTRLTVL.

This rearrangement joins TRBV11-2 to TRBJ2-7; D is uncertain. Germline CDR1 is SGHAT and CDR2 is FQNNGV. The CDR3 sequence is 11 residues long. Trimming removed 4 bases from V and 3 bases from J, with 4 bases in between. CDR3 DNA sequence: TGTGCCAGCAGCTCCCTCTACGAGCAGTACTTC. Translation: CASSSLYEQYF. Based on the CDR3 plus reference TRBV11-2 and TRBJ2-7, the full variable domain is EAGVAQSPRYKIIEKRQSVAFWCNPISGHATLYWYQQILGQGPKLLIQFQNNGVVDDSQLPKDRFSAERLKGVDSTLKIQPAKLEDSAVYLCASSSLYEQYFGPGTRLTVT.